Each of the 2 T cell receptor beta chains below was sequenced from the same sample in a study of T cells in narcolepsy. The data were produced by immunoSEQ multiplex PCR, yet TCRdb's version contains in-frame clones alone and is incomplete. Counted here are over 10,000 clones, about 89% occurring once; the ten biggest clones make up around 1.6%. The sequenced sample consisted of CD45RA- memory CD4+ T cells from PBMCs. Receptors originate from a human donor with narcolepsy.

This sequence joins TRBV5-1 and TRBJ1-1; unclear D gene. The CDR3 contains 15 residues. Germline lookup yields CDR1 SGHRS and CDR2 YFSETQ. The V and J ends lost 4 bases and 1 base respectively, with 14 bases between them. The CDR3 DNA is TGCGCCAGCAGCGGCCGAGGTAGAACGAACACTGAAGCTTTCTTT. Amino acid sequence: CASSGRGRTNTEAFF.

The chain employs TRBV19 and TRBJ2-2, with D possibly matching TRBD2 (5 bases). CDR3 length: 19 residues. The germline V and J ends were trimmed by 3 bases and 2 bases, with 22 bases remaining between them. Germline CDR1 is LNHDA and CDR2 is SQIVND (reference sequence). CDR3 sequence (DNA): TGTGCCAGTAGTATTAGAGGGCTAGCCCTTGGGTTAAACACCGGGGAGCTGTTTTTT. Translated, it gives CASSIRGLALGLNTGELFF.